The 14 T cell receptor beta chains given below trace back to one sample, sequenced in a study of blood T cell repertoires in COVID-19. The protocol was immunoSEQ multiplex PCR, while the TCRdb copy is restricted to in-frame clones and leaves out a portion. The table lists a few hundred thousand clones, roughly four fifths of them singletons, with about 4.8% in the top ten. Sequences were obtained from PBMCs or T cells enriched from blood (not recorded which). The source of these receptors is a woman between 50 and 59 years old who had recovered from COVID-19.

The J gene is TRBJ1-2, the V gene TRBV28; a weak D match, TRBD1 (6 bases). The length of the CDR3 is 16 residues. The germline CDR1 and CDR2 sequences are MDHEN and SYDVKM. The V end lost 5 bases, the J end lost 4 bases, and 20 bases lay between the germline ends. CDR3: CASSKTGTPKAYGYTF. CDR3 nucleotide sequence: TGTGCCAGCAGTAAAACCGGGACACCCAAGGCCTATGGCTACACCTTC.

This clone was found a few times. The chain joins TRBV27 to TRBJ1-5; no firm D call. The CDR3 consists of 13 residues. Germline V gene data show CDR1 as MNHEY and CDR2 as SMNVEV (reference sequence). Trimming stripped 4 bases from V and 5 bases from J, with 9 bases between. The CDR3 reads CASSSRVYQPQHF. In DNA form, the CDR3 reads TGTGCCAGCAGTTCGAGGGTGTATCAGCCCCAGCATTTT.

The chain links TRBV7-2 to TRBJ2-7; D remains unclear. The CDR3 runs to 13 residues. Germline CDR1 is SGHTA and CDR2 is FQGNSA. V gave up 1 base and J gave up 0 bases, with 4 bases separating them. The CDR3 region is CASSLGYSYEQYF. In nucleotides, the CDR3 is TGTGCCAGCAGCTTAGGTTACTCCTACGAGCAGTACTTC.

The CDR3 sequence is CASSTGAGTGELFF. The CDR3 DNA reads as TGTGCCAGCAGTACAGGGGCGGGAACCGGGGAGCTGTTTTTT. The chain recombines TRBV6-2 or TRBV6-3 with TRBJ2-2, with D possibly matching TRBD1 (7 bases). The CDR3 loop spans 14 amino acids. Trimming left V 5 bases short and J 5 bases short, with 12 bases between. Germline lookup yields CDR1 MNHEY and CDR2 SVGEGT.

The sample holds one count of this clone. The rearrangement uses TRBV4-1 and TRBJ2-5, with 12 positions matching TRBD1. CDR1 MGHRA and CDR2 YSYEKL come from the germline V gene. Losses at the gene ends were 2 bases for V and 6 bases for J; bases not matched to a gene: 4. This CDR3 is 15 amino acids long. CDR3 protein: CASSQTGQGAQTQYF. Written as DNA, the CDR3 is TGCGCCAGCAGCCAAACGGGACAGGGGGCGCAGACCCAGTACTTC.

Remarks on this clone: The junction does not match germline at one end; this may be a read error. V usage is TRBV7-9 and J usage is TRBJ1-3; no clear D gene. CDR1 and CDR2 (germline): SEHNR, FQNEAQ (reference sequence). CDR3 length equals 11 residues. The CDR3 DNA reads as TGTGCCAGCAGCTCGGCGGGCCGATGGGATTTT. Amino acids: CASSSAGRWDF.

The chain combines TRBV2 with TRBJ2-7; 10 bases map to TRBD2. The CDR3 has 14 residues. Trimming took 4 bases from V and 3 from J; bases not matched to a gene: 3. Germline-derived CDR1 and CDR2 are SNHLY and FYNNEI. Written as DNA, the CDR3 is TGTGCCAGCAGTGTGTGGACTAGCGGCTACGAGCAGTACTTC. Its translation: CASSVWTSGYEQYF. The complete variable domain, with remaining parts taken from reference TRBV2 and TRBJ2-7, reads EPEVTQTPSHQVTQMGQEVILRCVPISNHLYFYWYRQILGQKVEFLVSFYNNEISEKSEIFDDQFSVERPDGSNFTLKIRSTKLEDSAMYFCASSVWTSGYEQYFGPGTRLTVT.

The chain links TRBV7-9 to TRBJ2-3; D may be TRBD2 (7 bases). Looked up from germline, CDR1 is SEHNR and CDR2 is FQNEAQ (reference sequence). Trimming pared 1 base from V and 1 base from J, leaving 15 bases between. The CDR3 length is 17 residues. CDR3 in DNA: TGTGCCAGCAGCTTAGGAACGGGCGGGGGCCGCACAGATACGCAGTATTTT. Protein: CASSLGTGGGRTDTQYF.

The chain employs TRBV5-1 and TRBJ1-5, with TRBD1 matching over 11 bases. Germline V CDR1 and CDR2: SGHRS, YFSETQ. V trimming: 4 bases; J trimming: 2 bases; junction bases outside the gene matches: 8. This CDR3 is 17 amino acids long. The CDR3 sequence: CASSKGTGGTGNQPQHF. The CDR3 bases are TGCGCCAGCAGCAAAGGGACAGGGGGAACGGGCAATCAGCCCCAGCATTTT.

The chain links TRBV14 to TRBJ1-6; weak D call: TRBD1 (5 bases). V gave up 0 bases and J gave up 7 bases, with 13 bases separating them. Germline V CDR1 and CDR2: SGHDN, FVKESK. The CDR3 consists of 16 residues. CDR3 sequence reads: CASSQEGLRLNSPLHF. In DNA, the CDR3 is TGTGCCAGCAGCCAAGAGGGACTACGGTTGAATTCACCCCTCCACTTT.

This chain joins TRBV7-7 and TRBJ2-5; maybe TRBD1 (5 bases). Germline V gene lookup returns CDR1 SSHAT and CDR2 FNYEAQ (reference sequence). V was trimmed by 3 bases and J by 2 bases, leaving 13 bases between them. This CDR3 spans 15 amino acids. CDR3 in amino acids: CASSLAPGHQETQYF. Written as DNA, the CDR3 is TGTGCCAGCAGCTTGGCCCCTGGACATCAAGAGACCCAGTACTTC.

CDR3 region: CASSLRTGGTGELFF. CDR3 nucleotides: TGTGCCAGCAGTTTACGGACGGGGGGCACCGGGGAGCTGTTTTTT. The V and J genes are TRBV27 and TRBJ2-2, with TRBD2 matching over 7 bases. CDR1 MNHEY and CDR2 SMNVEV come from the germline V gene (reference sequence). V was pared by 2 bases and J by 4 bases, with 4 bases of the junction left unmatched. The CDR3 spans 15 residues.

The CDR3 coding sequence is TGTGCCAGCAGTGCGACAGACCACTACGAGCAGTACTTC. Translation: CASSATDHYEQYF. The V call is TRBV12-3 or TRBV12-4, the J call TRBJ2-7, with a tentative D call TRBD1 (5 bases). Trimming removed 5 bases from V and 3 bases from J, with 11 bases in between. This CDR3 comprises 13 residues.

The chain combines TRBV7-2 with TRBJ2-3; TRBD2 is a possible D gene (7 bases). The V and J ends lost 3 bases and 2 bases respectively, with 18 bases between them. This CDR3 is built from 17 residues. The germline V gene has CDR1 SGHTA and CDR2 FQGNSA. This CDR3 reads CASSLDRAGASTDTQYF. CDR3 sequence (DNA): TGTGCCAGCAGCTTGGATCGGGCGGGGGCGTCCACAGATACGCAGTATTTT.